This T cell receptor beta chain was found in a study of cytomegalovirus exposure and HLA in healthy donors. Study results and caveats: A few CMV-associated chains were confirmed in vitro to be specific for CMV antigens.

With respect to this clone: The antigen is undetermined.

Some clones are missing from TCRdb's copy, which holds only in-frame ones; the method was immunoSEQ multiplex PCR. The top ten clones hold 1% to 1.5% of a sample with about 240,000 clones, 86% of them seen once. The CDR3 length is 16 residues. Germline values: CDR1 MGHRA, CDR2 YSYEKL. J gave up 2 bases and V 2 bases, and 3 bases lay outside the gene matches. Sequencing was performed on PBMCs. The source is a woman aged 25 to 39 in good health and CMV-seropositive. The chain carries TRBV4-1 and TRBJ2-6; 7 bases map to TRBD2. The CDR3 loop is CASSQRGRAGANVLTF. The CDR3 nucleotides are TGCGCCAGCAGCCAACGGGGGAGGGCTGGGGCCAACGTCCTGACTTTC.